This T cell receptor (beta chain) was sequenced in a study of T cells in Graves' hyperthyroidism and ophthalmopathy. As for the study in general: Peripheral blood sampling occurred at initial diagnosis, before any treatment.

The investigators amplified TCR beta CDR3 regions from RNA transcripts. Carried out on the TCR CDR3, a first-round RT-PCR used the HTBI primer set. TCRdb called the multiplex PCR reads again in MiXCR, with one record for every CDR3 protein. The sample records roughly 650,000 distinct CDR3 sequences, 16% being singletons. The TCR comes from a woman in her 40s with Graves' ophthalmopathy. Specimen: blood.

CDR3 loop: CASSARQASYEQYF. The CDR3 DNA follows: TGTGCCAGCAGCGCCAGACAGGCCTCCTACGAGCAGTACTTC. The chain recombines TRBV6-1 with TRBJ2-7; D possibly corresponds to TRBD1 (6 bases). Trimming shortened V by 6 bases and J by 0 bases, and 12 bases separated the two germline ends. The CDR3 contains 14 residues. Germline lookup yields CDR1 MNHNS and CDR2 SASEGT.